This T cell receptor (beta chain) is drawn from a study of siplizumab effects on memory and regulatory T cells. Study-wide results and limits: There was no confirmation of the suppressive function of proliferating Tregs from siplizumab cultures.

The table came from immunoSEQ multiplex PCR; TCRdb's copy has only in-frame clones and leaves some out. This sample has just under 85,000 clones, with about nine tenths found just once. This clone was picked up one time. Its antigen is unidentified. This receptor was obtained from a human donor in good health. Sequencing was done on a sample of Tregs sorted from blood.

The CDR3 bases are TGCGCCAGCAGTTCCGGAGGGGGGCCTGGAAACACCATATATTTT. It codes for CASSSGGGPGNTIYF. The V gene is TRBV5-1, the J gene TRBJ1-3, with D possibly being TRBD1 (6 bases). The CDR3 is 15 amino acids. V lost 5 bases and J lost 2, with 14 bases in between. In germline, CDR1 is SGHRS, CDR2 YFSETQ.